One and the same sample provided the 25 T cell receptor beta chains below, sequenced in a study of T-cell reconstitution after alpha-beta-depleted transplantation in children. Preparing the TCRbeta library involved the use of unique molecular identifiers. MiXCR, applied by TCRdb to the PCR reads, yields one record per CDR3 protein. The data show 490,000 or so distinct CDR3 sequences, about 12% seen once. The sample in question was PBMCs from the stem cell graft donor, obtained from the stem cell graft. The receptors stem from a human donor who donated a stem cell graft to a child with combined immunodeficiency.

V usage is TRBV5-4 and J usage is TRBJ2-1; TRBD2 aligns across 7 bases. This CDR3 region has 15 residues. Germline assignment: CDR1 SGHNT and CDR2 YYREEE (reference sequence). Germline trimming cut 0 bases from V and 5 bases from J; bases unmatched to any gene: 5. The CDR3 reads CASSLVTGRNNEQFF. The DNA for the CDR3 is TGTGCCAGCAGCTTGGTAACCGGGAGGAACAATGAGCAGTTCTTC.

The chain recombines TRBV6-1 with TRBJ1-2; no definite D call. Trimming left V 6 bases short and J 4 bases short, with 6 bases between. The germline V gene has CDR1 MNHNS and CDR2 SASEGT. The CDR3 has 11 residues. CDR3 bases: TGTGCCAGCAGCGCCATCTATGGCTACACCTTC. It translates to CASSAIYGYTF.

The table lists this clonotype with many counts. The CDR3: CASSYSLTYNEQFF. The CDR3 DNA reads TGTGCCAGCAGTTACTCTCTCACGTACAATGAGCAGTTCTTC. V is TRBV6-5 and J is TRBJ2-1; D is uncertain. Trimming stripped 0 bases from V and 4 bases from J, with 7 bases between. The CDR3 is 14 amino acids. The germline CDR1 and CDR2 sequences are MNHEY and SVGAGI.

This clonotype was counted many times. The chain employs TRBV28 and TRBJ2-1; 10 nucleotides match TRBD2. V gave up 3 bases and J gave up 3 bases; unmatched junction bases: 2. The CDR3 runs to 15 residues. Germline CDR1 reads MDHEN; CDR2 reads SYDVKM. Here the CDR3 reads CASSFPSGGYNEQFF. The CDR3 DNA reads TGTGCCAGCAGTTTCCCTAGCGGGGGCTACAATGAGCAGTTCTTC.

This clonotype was detected a few times. This chain joins TRBV6-5 and TRBJ2-1, with 7 positions matching TRBD2. Germline-derived CDR1 and CDR2 are MNHEY and SVGAGI. The CDR3 runs to 16 residues. The junction had 11 bases not matched to a gene; V was cut back by 2 bases and J by 7 bases. The CDR3 DNA is TGTGCCAGCAGTTACGGGGCGGGAGTGAAATGGAATGAGCAGTTCTTC. Its protein is CASSYGAGVKWNEQFF.

J is TRBJ2-1 and V is TRBV12-3 or TRBV12-4; D assignment may be TRBD1 or TRBD2 (5 bases each). Between the trimmed V and J ends, which lost 6 bases and 3 bases, there was a span of 15 bases. The CDR3 totals 15 residues. CDR3 in DNA: TGTGCCAGCAGCATCCGGGGACCACACTACAATGAGCAGTTCTTC. It is translated as CASSIRGPHYNEQFF.

This clonotype came up a few times. This sequence joins TRBV18 and TRBJ1-1; D might be TRBD1 (6 bases). From germline, CDR1 is KGHSH and CDR2 LQKENI. V shed 1 base and J shed 4 bases, with 13 bases lying between them. CDR3 size: 15 residues. The CDR3 bases are TGTGCCAGCTCACCACTACAGGAAGGGGGCACTGAAGCTTTCTTT. Translated: CASSPLQEGGTEAFF.

This clonotype was found a few times. The gene calls are TRBV15 and TRBJ1-5, with D unresolved. The CDR3 spans 13 residues. From germline, CDR1 is LNHNV and CDR2 YYDKDF (reference sequence). V was trimmed by 7 bases and J by 1 base, leaving 8 bases between them. In DNA, the CDR3 is TGTGCCACCACCGCGGGGAGCAATCAGCCCCAGCATTTT. This gives the protein CATTAGSNQPQHF.

The chain uses TRBV4-2 and TRBJ2-7; 8 bases are shared with TRBD2. The CDR3 is 14 residues long. Germline trimming cut 2 bases from V and 3 bases from J; bases unmatched to any gene: 3. Germline CDR1 is LGHNA and CDR2 is YNFKEQ. CDR3 sequence: CASSQRGGDYEQYF. CDR3 DNA sequence: TGTGCCAGCAGCCAACGGGGGGGGGACTACGAGCAGTACTTC.

This clonotype was counted at least ten times. This chain links TRBV18 with TRBJ2-3; tentatively, D is TRBD2 (5 bases). Germline V CDR1 and CDR2: KGHSH, LQKENI. The V end was cut by 0 bases, the J end by 2 bases, with 9 bases between. The CDR3 contains 15 residues. As DNA, the CDR3 is TGTGCCAGCTCACCACCAGAAGGACTCACAGATACGCAGTATTTT. Its translation: CASSPPEGLTDTQYF.

The table lists this clonotype with a few counts. V gene TRBV5-1 combines with J gene TRBJ2-7, with 10 nucleotides matching TRBD2. The junction had 3 bases not matched to a gene; V was cut back by 0 bases and J by 6 bases. CDR1 SGHRS and CDR2 YFSETQ come from the germline V gene. The CDR3 is 14 amino acids. The CDR3 here is CASSLGAGGREQYF. The CDR3, as DNA: TGCGCCAGCAGCTTGGGAGCGGGGGGGCGCGAGCAGTACTTC. Complete variable domain (other parts from reference TRBV5-1 and TRBJ2-7): KAGVTQTPRYLIKTRGQQVTLSCSPISGHRSVSWYQQTPGQGLQFLFEYFSETQRNKGNFPGRFSGRQFSNSRSEMNVSTLELGDSALYLCASSLGAGGREQYFGPGTRLTVT.

The chain links TRBV12-3 or TRBV12-4 to TRBJ2-3, with a possible D match to TRBD1 (5 bases). The CDR3 covers 16 residues. The germline V and J ends were trimmed by 3 bases and 0 bases, with 13 bases remaining between them. CDR3 in DNA: TGTGCCAGCAGTTTCCGACAGCTTACTAGCACAGATACGCAGTATTTT. It encodes CASSFRQLTSTDTQYF.

This chain links TRBV29-1 with TRBJ1-1; tentative D call: TRBD1 (5 bases). Trimming removed 2 bases from V and 2 bases from J, with 12 bases in between. The CDR3 totals 14 residues. Germline V gives CDR1 SQVTM, CDR2 ANQGSEA. The CDR3 here is CSVEPRRANTEAFF. The CDR3 nucleotides are TGCAGCGTTGAACCACGCAGGGCCAACACTGAAGCTTTCTTT.

There are many counts of this clonotype. This chain's CDR3 is CASSASPFNGELFF. The CDR3 DNA reads TGTGCCAGCAGCGCATCTCCGTTTAACGGGGAGCTGTTTTTT. The V call is TRBV9, the J call TRBJ2-2, with unresolved D. This CDR3 comprises 14 residues. Germline CDR1 and CDR2: SGDLS and YYNGEE. V was shortened by 3 bases and J by 7 bases, with 13 bases between the two germline ends.

This clonotype has just a few counts. Here the CDR3 reads CASRGQYSNQPQHF. The CDR3 DNA is TGTGCCAGCAGAGGACAGTATAGCAATCAGCCCCAGCATTTT. V usage is TRBV2 and J usage is TRBJ1-5, with D tentatively TRBD1 (6 bases). Per the germline V gene, CDR1 is SNHLY and CDR2 is FYNNEI. The CDR3 consists of 14 residues. The V end lost 6 bases, the J end lost 0 bases, and 9 bases lay between the germline ends.

V is TRBV15 and J is TRBJ2-3; 12 nucleotides align to TRBD2. Losses at the gene ends were 8 bases for V and 5 bases for J; bases not matched to a gene: 8. CDR1 LNHNV and CDR2 YYDKDF come from the germline V gene (reference sequence). The CDR3 is made up of 15 amino acids. DNA for the CDR3: TGTGCCACCCTAGCGGGGGGGTCGTTTAGAGATACGCAGTATTTT. Protein: CATLAGGSFRDTQYF.

The chain couples TRBV19 to TRBJ1-2, with 7 bases lining up with TRBD1. Trimming took 5 bases from V and 1 from J; bases not matched to a gene: 4. The CDR3 covers 14 residues. Germline CDR1 is LNHDA and CDR2 is SQIVND (reference sequence). CDR3 bases: TGTGCCAGTAGTCCCGGGACAGTTAACTATGGCTACACCTTC. Its protein is CASSPGTVNYGYTF.

The chain links TRBV7-8 to TRBJ2-1, with 8 positions matching TRBD1. The CDR3 totals 16 residues. Unmatched junction bases numbered 10, after V lost 5 bases and J lost 4 bases. CDR1 SGHVS and CDR2 FQNEAQ come from the germline V gene. The CDR3 region has the DNA TGTGCCAGCAGCCCCTCCGGGACAGGAGGGTACAATGAGCAGTTCTTC. Its translation is CASSPSGTGGYNEQFF.

This clonotype has at least ten counts. The gene calls are TRBV12-3 or TRBV12-4 and TRBJ2-1, with 9 bases identical to TRBD1. This CDR3 contains 13 residues. Trimming at V came to 5 bases and at J to 6 bases, leaving 2 bases not matched to a gene. CDR3 nucleotides: TGTGCCAGCAGTCCGGACAGGGGCAATGAGCAGTTCTTC. It yields the protein CASSPDRGNEQFF.

The chain couples TRBV9 to TRBJ1-3; D is possibly TRBD1 (5 bases). CDR1 is SGDLS, CDR2 YYNGEE, per germline. This CDR3 contains 14 residues. The V end lost 7 bases, the J end lost 0 bases, and 11 bases lay between the germline ends. The DNA for the CDR3 is TGTGCCAGCGCGGGGGGAGCCTCTGGAAACACCATATATTTT. Its protein product is CASAGGASGNTIYF.

There are many counts of this clonotype. CDR3 protein: CASSLTRTSGLPDEQFF. CDR3 nucleotides: TGTGCCAGCAGTTTAACCCGGACTAGCGGCCTCCCCGATGAGCAGTTCTTC. This chain joins TRBV27 and TRBJ2-1; TRBD2 matches at 10 bases. The CDR3 extends over 17 amino acids. The ends lost 2 bases at V and 8 bases at J; junction bases unmatched: 12. The V gene's germline CDR1 is MNHEY and CDR2 SMNVEV (reference sequence).

The sample holds a few counts of this clonotype. The gene calls are TRBV12-3 or TRBV12-4 and TRBJ2-5, with 9 bases lining up with TRBD1. The trim removed 5 bases at V and 4 bases at J, leaving 8 bases unmatched. CDR3 length: 15 residues. The CDR3 loop is CASSPGQGQGETQYF. The DNA of the CDR3 is TGTGCCAGCAGTCCCGGACAGGGGCAGGGAGAGACCCAGTACTTC.

There are a few counts of this clonotype. The gene calls are TRBV20-1 and TRBJ2-7; 9 positions agree with TRBD1. Germline lookup yields CDR1 DFQATT and CDR2 SNEGSKA (reference sequence). This CDR3 is built from 11 residues. Trimming cost V 7 bases and J 3 bases; bases outside gene matches: 1. CDR3 DNA sequence: TGCAGTGGGGACAGGGACTACGAGCAGTACTTC. Protein product: CSGDRDYEQYF.

With respect to this clonotype: A much larger clone lies one base from this, so it may be a read error. V is TRBV2 and J is TRBJ2-4; D not resolved. Germline V gene sequence: CDR1 SNHLY, CDR2 FYNNEI. This CDR3 spans 13 amino acids. V shed 4 bases and J shed 0 bases, with 4 bases lying between them. The CDR3 reads CASSAKAKNIQYF. In DNA, the CDR3 is TGTGCCAGCAGTGCAAAAGCCAAAAACATTCAGTACTTC.

This chain joins TRBV12-3 or TRBV12-4 and TRBJ2-1; 7 nucleotides match TRBD2. With 5 bases clipped from V and 4 bases from J, the junction kept 8 bases outside the gene matches. This CDR3 has 15 amino acids. The DNA of the CDR3 is TGTGCCAGCAGTCTGAAGCCGGGAGGATACAATGAGCAGTTCTTC. Its protein product is CASSLKPGGYNEQFF.